This T cell receptor (beta chain) was captured by sequencing in a study of CD8 T cells in Susac syndrome. cDNA came from approximately 0.5 to 1 ug RNA primed by random hexamers. Amplification of TCR beta CDR3 spanned 54 Vbeta and 13 Jbeta via immunoSEQ multiplex PCR. MiXCR, applied by TCRdb to the immunoSEQ multiplex PCR reads, yields one record per CDR3 protein. The repertoire holds some 260,000 distinct CDR3 sequences, with about 88% as singletons. CDR1 GTSNPN and CDR2 SVGIG come from the germline V gene (reference sequence). Germline trimming cut 6 bases from V and 6 bases from J; bases unmatched to any gene: 4. The CDR3 consists of 13 residues. The multiple sclerosis controls consisted of treatment-naive patients with relapsing-remitting disease, either stable or active. TEMRA cells were FACS-enriched, unlike CD8+ and CD4+ T cells, which were negatively isolated.

The sequence came from a human donor with multiple sclerosis. The chain joins TRBV30 to TRBJ2-1; 11 bases line up with TRBD1. Material: CD8+ T cells from PBMCs. Here the CDR3 DNA reads TGTGCCTGCCGGGACAGGGGGGTCAATGAGCAGTTCTTC. As protein: CACRDRGVNEQFF.